Listed below are T cell receptor beta chains from one sample, sequenced in a study of ipilimumab plus nivolumab after autologous stem cell transplantation. The method was immunoSEQ multiplex PCR; TCRdb's version includes in-frame clones alone and lacks a portion of them. The table shows tens of thousands of clones, with more than 85% occurring only once. Source: PBMCs, taken in a trial of ipilimumab plus nivolumab as post-transplant consolidation. The receptor source for this set is a male donor with multiple myeloma. Both conserved end residues are part of each CDR3. A D gene is named only where the DNA matches it firmly. Expanded clones are given a class, and other clones once, few, many or no size at all.

V gene	D gene	clone size	J gene	CDR3 DNA	CDR3 protein
TRBV30	.	.	TRBJ1-2	TGTGCCTGGAATTTTAGGGGAGGCTACACCTTC	CAWNFRGGYTF
TRBV5-1	.	.	TRBJ2-2	TGCGCCAGCAGCGGAGATACGCTTCTCGCCGGGGAGCTGTTTTTT	CASSGDTLLAGELFF
TRBV9	.	.	TRBJ2-2	TGTGCCAGCAGCGTGATAGGGGGGTCGGGCACCGGGGAGCTGTTTTTT	CASSVIGGSGTGELFF
TRBV28	.	.	TRBJ1-4	TGTGCCAGCAGTTTGATGGTAGGGGTGTATGAAAAACTGTTTTTT	CASSLMVGVYEKLFF
TRBV28	.	.	TRBJ2-1	TGTGCCAGCAGTACCGGGTCCTACAATGAGCAGTTCTTC	CASSTGSYNEQFF
TRBV5-1	TRBD1	.	TRBJ2-3	TGCGCCAGCAGCGGGGGACAGGGGGTAGATACGCAGTATTTT	CASSGGQGVDTQYF
TRBV9	TRBD2	.	TRBJ2-3	TGTGCCAGCAGCTTGGGACTAGCGGGAGGAGCTAGCACAGATACGCAGTATTTT	CASSLGLAGGASTDTQYF
TRBV7-2	.	.	TRBJ2-4	TGTGCCAGCAGCTTAAAGTGGCAGGGTAACATTCAGTACTTC	CASSLKWQGNIQYF
TRBV5-4	TRBD2	.	TRBJ2-3	TGTGCCAGCAGCTCGGAACTAGCGGGAGGGCCTAATACGCAGTATTTT	CASSSELAGGPNTQYF
TRBV16	.	.	TRBJ1-2	TGTGCCAGCAGCCAATCTGGGGCAAGGGGCTACACCTTC	CASSQSGARGYTF
TRBV4-1	.	.	TRBJ2-1	TGCGCCAGCAGCCAAGATCAGGGAGCCTACAATGAGCAGTTCTTC	CASSQDQGAYNEQFF
TRBV2	.	.	TRBJ2-7	TGTGCCAGCAGTGTTTTAATGGGACCGACCTACGAGCAGTACTTC	CASSVLMGPTYEQYF
TRBV11-2	.	.	TRBJ1-2	TGTGCCAGCAGCTTAACCCCCCAAAGCTACACCTTC	CASSLTPQSYTF
TRBV27	.	.	TRBJ2-7	TGTGCCAGCAGTTTATCTTTGGGGAGTTACGAGCAGTACTTC	CASSLSLGSYEQYF
TRBV6-1	.	.	TRBJ2-4	TGTGCCAGCAGTGAGCGGAAGGCGCAAAACATTCAGTACTTC	CASSERKAQNIQYF
TRBV7-2	TRBD1	few	TRBJ2-7	TGTGCCAGCAGCCCCCCGGACAGGGTCCACGAGCAGTACTTC	CASSPPDRVHEQYF
TRBV28	.	.	TRBJ1-4	TGTGCCAGCAGCCCCCAGCGGAACCAGGCCGGAAAACTGTTTTTT	CASSPQRNQAGKLFF
TRBV5-1	.	.	TRBJ2-5	TGCGCCAGCAGCGATTCCGGGACTCCCCTCCAAGAGACCCAGTACTTC	CASSDSGTPLQETQYF
TRBV7-9	.	.	TRBJ2-7	TGTGCCAGCAGCCTCCGGTTCAACTACGAGCAGTACTTC	CASSLRFNYEQYF
TRBV5-6	.	.	TRBJ2-2	TGTGCCAGCAGCTTGGACGGGGAGCTGTTTTTT	CASSLDGELFF
TRBV9	.	.	TRBJ1-2	TGTGCCAGCAGCGTAGCTGAGGGAGGTCGGGGCTATGGCTACACCTTC	CASSVAEGGRGYGYTF
TRBV11-2	.	.	TRBJ1-1	TGTGCCAGCAGCATGAACACTGAAGCTTTCTTT	CASSMNTEAFF
TRBV28	TRBD2	.	TRBJ2-1	TGTGCCAGCAGTTTACGCGGGAGGGGGAATGAGCAGTTCTTC	CASSLRGRGNEQFF
TRBV6-5	TRBD1	.	TRBJ1-5	TGTGCCAGCAGTACTGACAGGGTTGGGGGGCCCCAGCATTTT	CASSTDRVGGPQHF
TRBV9	.	.	TRBJ2-3	TGTGCCAGCAGCGAGGGAATAGGCACAGATACGCAGTATTTT	CASSEGIGTDTQYF
TRBV4-3	TRBD2	.	TRBJ2-2	TGCGCCAGCAGCCAAGACCCGGGGGGGAGCACCGGGGAGCTGTTTTTT	CASSQDPGGSTGELFF